Each of the 3 T cell receptor beta chains below was sequenced from the same sample in a study of T-cell memory formation after mild COVID-19. Via MiXCR, TCRdb re-called the 5' RACE reads, giving one row per CDR3 protein. The sample shows more than 80,000 distinct CDR3 sequences, around 12% of them seen only once. Input material: PBMCs or a T cell subset sorted from them (not recorded which). The receptors come from an adult woman who had mild COVID-19 (a few samples of this study predate the infection). Cell type and time point are not known.

The V call is TRBV2, the J call TRBJ1-3; the D is unclear. The ends were cut back, 4 bases at V and 0 bases at J, with 7 bases in the middle. CDR1 is SNHLY, CDR2 FYNNEI, per germline. CDR3 size: 14 residues. CDR3 nucleotide sequence: TGTGCCAGCAGTGGAGGAACCTCTGGAAACACCATATATTTT. Its protein product is CASSGGTSGNTIYF.

Many counts were recorded for this clonotype. This sequence joins TRBV7-6 and TRBJ2-3; D remains unclear. Trimming left V 5 bases short and J 5 bases short, with 14 bases between. The germline V gene has CDR1 SGHVS and CDR2 FNYEAQ. CDR3 length: 14 amino acids. The CDR3 sequence is CASSPHLREDTQYF. CDR3 in DNA: TGTGCCAGCAGCCCCCACCTTAGGGAAGATACGCAGTATTTT.

This clonotype was observed a handful of times. The chain recombines TRBV7-6 with TRBJ2-3; D is possibly TRBD1 (5 bases). Germline lookup yields CDR1 SGHVS and CDR2 FNYEAQ. The CDR3 totals 15 residues. V dropped 1 base and J dropped 1 base, with 9 bases sitting between them. CDR3 sequence (DNA): TGTGCCAGCAGCTTAGGGGGCCCCGGCACAGATACGCAGTATTTT. Protein: CASSLGGPGTDTQYF.